Shown below are 5 T cell receptor beta chains from a single sample sequenced in a study of CXCR3-negative and CXCR3-positive naive CD8 T cells. Study-wide results and limits: Against CXCR3-negative naive cells, CXCR3-positive naive cells showed more hydrophobic TRB CDR3s.

Libraries of TRB cDNA were made by 5' RACE and carried UMIs. TCRdb reprocessed the 5' RACE reads, keeping one entry per CDR3 protein, no DNA. Recorded for this sample: 84,000 or so distinct CDR3 sequences. These TCRs' antigens remain unknown. The sample consisted of naive CXCR3+ CD8+ T cells from blood. This sample's subset: CD45RO-CCR7+CD27+CD95- naive CD8+ T cells expressing CXCR3 (TNR3+). These receptors were obtained from a human donor in good health. Some clones in this sample may be carry-over from other donors' samples.

The V and J genes are TRBV20-1 and TRBJ2-3; TCRdb gives TRBD2 as the D gene, but with no DNA this cannot be confirmed. The CDR3 is made up of 16 amino acids. Germline V gives CDR1 DFQATT, CDR2 SNEGSKA (reference sequence). Here the CDR3 reads CSARDSGREGLGTQYF.

The V and J genes are TRBV28 and TRBJ2-7. Germline CDR1 and CDR2: MDHEN and SYDVKM. This CDR3 region has 11 residues. The CDR3 loop reads CASSISYEQYF.

The V and J genes are TRBV24-1 and TRBJ2-1; TCRdb's D call, TRBD2, is unchecked because there is no DNA. Per germline, CDR1 KGHDR and CDR2 SFDVKD. This CDR3 region has 15 residues. The chain's CDR3 is CATSDSGGGYNEQFF.

The chain is built from TRBV5-1 and TRBJ1-1; absent DNA, TCRdb's TRBD1 call cannot be checked. The germline V gene encodes CDR1 SGHRS and CDR2 YFSETQ. The CDR3 extends over 15 amino acids. CDR3 in amino acids: CASSPAGAGGTEAFF.

This sequence joins TRBV6-2 or TRBV6-3 and TRBJ2-7. Germline-derived CDR1 and CDR2 are MNHEY and SVGEGT. The CDR3 sequence is 14 residues long. The CDR3 sequence is CASSPNREIYEQYF.